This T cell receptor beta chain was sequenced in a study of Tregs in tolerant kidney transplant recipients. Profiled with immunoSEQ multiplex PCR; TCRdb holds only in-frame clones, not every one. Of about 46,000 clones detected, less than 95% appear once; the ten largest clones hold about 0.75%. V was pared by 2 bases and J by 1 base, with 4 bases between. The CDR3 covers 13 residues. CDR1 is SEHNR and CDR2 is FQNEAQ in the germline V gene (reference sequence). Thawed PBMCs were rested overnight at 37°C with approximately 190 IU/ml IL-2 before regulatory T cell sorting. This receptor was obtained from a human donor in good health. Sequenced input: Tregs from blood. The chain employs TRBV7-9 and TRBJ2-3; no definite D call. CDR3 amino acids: CASSLSGTDTQYF. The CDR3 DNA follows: TGTGCCAGCAGCTTATCGGGCACAGATACGCAGTATTTT.